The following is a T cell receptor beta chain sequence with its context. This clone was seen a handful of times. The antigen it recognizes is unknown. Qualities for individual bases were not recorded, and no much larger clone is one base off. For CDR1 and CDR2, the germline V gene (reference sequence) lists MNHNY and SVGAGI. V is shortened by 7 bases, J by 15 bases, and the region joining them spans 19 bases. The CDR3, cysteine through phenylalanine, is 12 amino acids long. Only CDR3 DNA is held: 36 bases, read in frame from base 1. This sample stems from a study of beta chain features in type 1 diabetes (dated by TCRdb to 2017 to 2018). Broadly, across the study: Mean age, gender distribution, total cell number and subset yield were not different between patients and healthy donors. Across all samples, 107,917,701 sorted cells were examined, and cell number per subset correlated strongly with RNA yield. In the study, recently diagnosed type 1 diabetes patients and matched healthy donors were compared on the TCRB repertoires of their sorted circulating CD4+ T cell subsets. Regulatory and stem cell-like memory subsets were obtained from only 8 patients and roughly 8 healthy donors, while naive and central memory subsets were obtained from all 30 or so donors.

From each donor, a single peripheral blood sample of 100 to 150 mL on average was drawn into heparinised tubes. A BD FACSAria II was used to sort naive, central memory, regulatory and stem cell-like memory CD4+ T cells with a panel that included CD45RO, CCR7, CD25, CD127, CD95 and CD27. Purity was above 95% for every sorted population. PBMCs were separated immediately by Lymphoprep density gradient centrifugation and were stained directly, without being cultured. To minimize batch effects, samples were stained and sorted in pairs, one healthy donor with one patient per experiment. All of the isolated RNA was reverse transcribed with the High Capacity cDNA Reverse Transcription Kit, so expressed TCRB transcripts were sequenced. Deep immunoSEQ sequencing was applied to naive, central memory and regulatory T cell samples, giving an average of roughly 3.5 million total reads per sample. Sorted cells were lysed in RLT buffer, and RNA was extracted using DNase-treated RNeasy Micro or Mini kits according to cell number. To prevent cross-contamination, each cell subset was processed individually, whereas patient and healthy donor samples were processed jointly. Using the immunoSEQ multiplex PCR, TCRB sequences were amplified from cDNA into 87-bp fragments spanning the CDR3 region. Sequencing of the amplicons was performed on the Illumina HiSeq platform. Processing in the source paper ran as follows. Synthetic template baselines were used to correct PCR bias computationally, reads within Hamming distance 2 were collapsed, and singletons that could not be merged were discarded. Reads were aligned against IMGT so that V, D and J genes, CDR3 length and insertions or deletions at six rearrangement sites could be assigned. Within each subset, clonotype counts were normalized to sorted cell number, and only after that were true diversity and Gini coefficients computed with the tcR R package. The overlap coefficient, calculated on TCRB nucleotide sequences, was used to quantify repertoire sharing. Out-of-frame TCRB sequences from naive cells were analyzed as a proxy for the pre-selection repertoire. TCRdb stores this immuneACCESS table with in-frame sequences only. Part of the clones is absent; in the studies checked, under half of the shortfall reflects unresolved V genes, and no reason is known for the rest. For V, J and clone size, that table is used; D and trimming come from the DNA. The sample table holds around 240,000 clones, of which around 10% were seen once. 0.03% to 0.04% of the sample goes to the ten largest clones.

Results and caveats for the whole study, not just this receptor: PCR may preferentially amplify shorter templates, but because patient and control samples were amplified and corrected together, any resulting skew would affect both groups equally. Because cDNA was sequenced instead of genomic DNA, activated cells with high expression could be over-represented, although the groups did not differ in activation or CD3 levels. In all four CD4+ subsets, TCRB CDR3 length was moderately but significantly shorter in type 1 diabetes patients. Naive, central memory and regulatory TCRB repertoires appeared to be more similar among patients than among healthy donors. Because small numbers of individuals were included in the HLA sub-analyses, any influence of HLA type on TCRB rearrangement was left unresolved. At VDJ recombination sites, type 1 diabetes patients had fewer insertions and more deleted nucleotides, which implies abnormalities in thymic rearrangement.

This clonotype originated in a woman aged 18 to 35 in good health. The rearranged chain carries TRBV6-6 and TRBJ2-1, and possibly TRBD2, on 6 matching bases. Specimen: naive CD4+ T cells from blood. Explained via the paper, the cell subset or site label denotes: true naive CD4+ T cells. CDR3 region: CASTTGLVTPFF. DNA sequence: TGTGCCAGCACCACGGGACTCGTAACACCGTTCTTC.